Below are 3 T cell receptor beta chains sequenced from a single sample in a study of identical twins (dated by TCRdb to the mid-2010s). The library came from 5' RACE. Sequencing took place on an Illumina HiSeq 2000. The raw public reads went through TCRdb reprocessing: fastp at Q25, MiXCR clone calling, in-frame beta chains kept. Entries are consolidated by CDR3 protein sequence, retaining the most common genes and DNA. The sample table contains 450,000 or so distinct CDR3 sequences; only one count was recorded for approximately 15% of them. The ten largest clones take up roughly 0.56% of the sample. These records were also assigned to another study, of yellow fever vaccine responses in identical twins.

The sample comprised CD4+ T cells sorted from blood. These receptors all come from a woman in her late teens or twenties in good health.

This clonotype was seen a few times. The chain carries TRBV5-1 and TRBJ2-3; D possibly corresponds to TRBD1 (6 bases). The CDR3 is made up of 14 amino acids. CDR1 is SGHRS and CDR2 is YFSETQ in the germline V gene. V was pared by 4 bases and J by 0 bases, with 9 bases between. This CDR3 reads CASSEDSSTDTQYF. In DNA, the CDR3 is TGCGCCAGCAGCGAGGACAGTAGCACAGATACGCAGTATTTT.

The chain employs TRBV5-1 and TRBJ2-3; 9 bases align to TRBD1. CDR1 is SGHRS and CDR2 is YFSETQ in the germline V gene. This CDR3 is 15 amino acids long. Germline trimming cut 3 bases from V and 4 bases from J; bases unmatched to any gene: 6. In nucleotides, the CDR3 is TGCGCCAGCAGCTCCGGACAGGGGCCCCCAGATACGCAGTATTTT. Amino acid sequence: CASSSGQGPPDTQYF.

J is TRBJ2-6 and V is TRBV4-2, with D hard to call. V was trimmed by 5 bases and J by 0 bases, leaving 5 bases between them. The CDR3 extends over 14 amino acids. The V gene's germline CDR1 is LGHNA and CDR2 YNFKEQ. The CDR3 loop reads CASSGVSGANVLTF. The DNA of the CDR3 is TGTGCCAGCAGCGGGGTCTCTGGGGCCAACGTCCTGACTTTC.